The table lists the clone carrying this TCR beta chain with many counts. The sample is drawn from a study of prognosis after radiotherapy for stage I lung cancer. Peripheral blood, about 6 milliliters per draw, was collected at each of two time points. Amplification of the TCR beta CDR3 (from genomic DNA) was done by two-round multiplex PCR. Specific primers for each TRBV and TRBJ gene were what first-round PCR used. TCRdb reanalysed the multiplex PCR reads using MiXCR and keeps one entry per CDR3 protein. The sample includes about 14,000 distinct CDR3 sequences, approximately 33% of them seen just once. CDR1 is PRHDT, CDR2 FYEKMQ, per germline (reference sequence). Between the trimmed V and J ends, which lost 5 bases and 9 bases, there was a span of 14 bases. This CDR3 is 13 amino acids long.

This rearrangement joins TRBV13 to TRBJ2-1; D is uncertain. The TCR comes from a donor over 45 with non-small cell lung cancer. The sample here was PBMCs, taken before or after stereotactic body radiation therapy (not recorded which). The CDR3 sequence is CASSPPEAFEQFF. In DNA, the CDR3 is TGTGCCAGCAGCCCACCCGAAGCTTTTGAGCAGTTCTTC.